The 13 T cell receptor beta chains in this list originate from one sample, sequenced in a study of CD8 T cells in ankylosing spondylitis. Their antigen targets remain unknown. TCRdb fed the 5' RACE reads into MiXCR, producing one record per CDR3 protein. This sample carries roughly 670,000 distinct CDR3 sequences, around 17% of them seen once, and the ten largest clones take over 15%. Overall study findings and caveats: Characteristic of ankylosing spondylitis blood, it appeared, was a TCR beta motif comprising roughly eight highly homologous variants.

The sample comprised blood, either unsorted or a sorted T cell fraction (not recorded which). These receptors all stem from a male donor with ankylosing spondylitis.

This clonotype was found many times. The V and J genes are TRBV4-1 and TRBJ1-1; D perhaps matches TRBD1 (5 bases). CDR1 and CDR2 from the germline V gene are MGHRA and YSYEKL. V lost 3 bases to trimming and J lost 4 bases, with 12 bases between them. The CDR3 extends over 14 amino acids. The CDR3, as DNA: TGCGCCAGCAGCCACAGGGTATTGAGCACTGAAGCTTTCTTT. It yields the protein CASSHRVLSTEAFF.

The chain uses TRBV9 and TRBJ2-1; no clear D gene. V lost 0 bases and J lost 3, with 10 bases in between. This CDR3 is built from 15 residues. Germline values: CDR1 SGDLS, CDR2 YYNGEE. For the CDR3, the DNA is TGTGCCAGCAGCGTAGCTGAAGGCGGCTACAATGAGCAGTTCTTC. It encodes CASSVAEGGYNEQFF.

The V gene is TRBV4-1, the J gene TRBJ1-1; D possibly corresponds to TRBD1 (6 bases). V shed 3 bases and J shed 4 bases, with 12 bases lying between them. This CDR3 has 14 amino acids. From germline, CDR1 is MGHRA and CDR2 YSYEKL. CDR3 residues: CASSQKGEITEAFF. In DNA, the CDR3 is TGCGCCAGCAGCCAGAAGGGGGAGATCACTGAAGCTTTCTTT.

J is TRBJ2-1 and V is TRBV7-2; D unclear. Germline V gives CDR1 SGHTA, CDR2 FQGNSA. The V and J ends lost 1 base and 3 bases respectively, with 7 bases between them. The CDR3 length is 14 residues. The CDR3 DNA follows: TGTGCCAGCAGCTTAGAACGGATCTACAATGAGCAGTTCTTC. It translates to CASSLERIYNEQFF.

This clonotype appeared a few times. The chain has TRBV2 and TRBJ1-4; 8 bases map to TRBD1. V lost 8 bases to trimming and J lost 6 bases; unmatched junction nucleotides: 5. This CDR3 is built from 13 residues. Germline V gene lookup returns CDR1 SNHLY and CDR2 FYNNEI. CDR3 sequence: CASGQGNYEKLFF. The CDR3 DNA sequence: TGTGCCAGCGGACAGGGAAATTATGAAAAACTGTTTTTT. Full variable domain (outside the CDR3, taken from reference TRBV2 and TRBJ1-4): EPEVTQTPSHQVTQMGQEVILRCVPISNHLYFYWYRQILGQKVEFLVSFYNNEISEKSEIFDDQFSVERPDGSNFTLKIRSTKLEDSAMYFCASGQGNYEKLFFGSGTQLSVL.

This chain connects TRBV28 to TRBJ2-1; D remains ambiguous. V dropped 7 bases and J dropped 10 bases, with 8 bases sitting between them. Germline V gives CDR1 MDHEN, CDR2 SYDVKM. This CDR3 is built from 10 residues. The CDR3 DNA reads TGTGCCAGCAAAAAAGTGGAGCAGTTCTTC. This encodes CASKKVEQFF.

This clonotype was counted only a few times. The genes are TRBV27 and TRBJ2-7, with D unclear. CDR1 and CDR2 (germline): MNHEY, SMNVEV (reference sequence). The CDR3 spans 13 residues. V was pared by 6 bases and J by 2 bases, with 11 bases between. This chain's CDR3 is CASSVGIAYEQYF. The CDR3 DNA reads as TGTGCCAGCAGCGTGGGGATTGCCTACGAGCAGTACTTC.

In this sample, this clonotype turned up many times. V usage is TRBV12-3 or TRBV12-4 and J usage is TRBJ1-4; no clear D gene. The CDR3 length is 14 residues. Trimming shortened V by 7 bases and J by 1 base, and 10 bases separated the two germline ends. In DNA form, the CDR3 reads TGTGCCAGCACCCGTTCGGGAACTAATGAAAAACTGTTTTTT. This encodes CASTRSGTNEKLFF.

Many counts were recorded for this clonotype. CDR3 residues: CASSIGSGTKGTQYF. CDR3 DNA: TGTGCCAGCAGTATTGGGTCCGGGACTAAAGGGACGCAGTATTTT. The rearrangement links TRBV12-3 or TRBV12-4 to TRBJ2-3; TRBD2 matches 7 bases. The CDR3 contains 15 residues. Trimming removed 5 bases from V and 9 bases from J; junction bases left unmatched: 14.

This chain joins TRBV2 and TRBJ2-2, with 7 positions matching TRBD2. CDR1 is SNHLY, CDR2 FYNNEI, per germline. The CDR3 length is 16 residues. The trim removed 6 bases at V and 6 bases at J, leaving 13 bases unmatched. For the CDR3, the DNA is TGTGCCAGCAGCTCTGGGACTACCCGAGGGTCCGGGGAGCTGTTTTTT. It encodes CASSSGTTRGSGELFF.

The chain carries TRBV20-1 and TRBJ1-1; possible D gene TRBD1, 5 bases. Germline V CDR1 and CDR2: DFQATT, SNEGSKA (reference sequence). There are 14 residues in the CDR3. V was clipped by 1 base and J by 6 bases, with 15 bases between them. The CDR3 loop is CSARGLGLGAEAFF. The CDR3 DNA reads as TGCAGTGCTAGAGGTCTGGGATTGGGGGCTGAAGCTTTCTTT.

In this sample, this clonotype turned up a few times. The chain couples TRBV7-9 to TRBJ1-1; 7 bases agree with TRBD1. The CDR3 has 13 residues. The germline gives CDR1 SEHNR, CDR2 FQNEAQ (reference sequence). The J segment lost 9 bases and the V segment lost 5 bases, leaving 9 bases of the junction unmatched. Here the CDR3 DNA reads TGTGCCAGCAGCCCCGGGACAGCAGATCAAGCTTTCTTT. Amino acid sequence: CASSPGTADQAFF. The whole variable domain, remainder taken from reference TRBV7-9 and TRBJ1-1, is DTGVSQNPRHKITKRGQNVTFRCDPISEHNRLYWYRQTLGQGPEFLTYFQNEAQLEKSRLLSDRFSAERPKGSFSTLEIQRTEQGDSAMYLCASSPGTADQAFFGQGTRLTVV.

This clonotype was seen only once. The chain employs TRBV12-3 or TRBV12-4 and TRBJ1-4; D uncertain. The CDR3 has 16 residues. Trimming took 6 bases from V and 7 from J, leaving 21 bases between them. The CDR3 DNA reads TGTGCCAGCAGCCCATTGGGGTCTCGCCTTGGTGAAAAACTGTTTTTT. It translates to CASSPLGSRLGEKLFF.